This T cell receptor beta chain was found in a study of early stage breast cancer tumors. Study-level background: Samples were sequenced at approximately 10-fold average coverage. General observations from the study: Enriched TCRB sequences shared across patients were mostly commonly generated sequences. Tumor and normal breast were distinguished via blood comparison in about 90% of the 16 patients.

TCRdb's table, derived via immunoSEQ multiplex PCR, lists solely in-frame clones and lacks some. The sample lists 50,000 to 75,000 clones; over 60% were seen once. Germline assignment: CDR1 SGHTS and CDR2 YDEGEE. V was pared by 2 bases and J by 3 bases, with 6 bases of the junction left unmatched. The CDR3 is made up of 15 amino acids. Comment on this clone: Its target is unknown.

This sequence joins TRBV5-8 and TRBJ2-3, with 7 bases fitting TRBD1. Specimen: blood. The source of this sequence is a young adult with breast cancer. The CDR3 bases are TGTGCCAGCAGCTTCAAGGGGGCGGTAACAGATACGCAGTATTTT. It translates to CASSFKGAVTDTQYF.